Presented here are 2 T cell receptor beta chains from one specimen sequenced in a study of T cells after yellow fever vaccination. TCRdb redid the calling of the 5' RACE reads with MiXCR, one entry per CDR3 protein. The sample consists of 150,000 to 200,000 distinct CDR3 sequences, approximately 11% of them appearing once. The source was CD8+ T cells sorted from PBMCs, collected 15 days after the yellow fever booster vaccination. Receptor source: a man younger than 30 who received the YFV17D yellow fever vaccine.

This clonotype was picked up a small number of times. V and J are TRBV12-3 or TRBV12-4 and TRBJ2-3; 7 bases agree with TRBD2. The length of the CDR3 is 14 residues. The V and J ends lost 5 bases and 6 bases, in that order; junction bases with no gene match: 8. The CDR3: CASSIGGGTDTQYF. CDR3 DNA: TGTGCCAGCAGTATCGGGGGAGGGACGGATACGCAGTATTTT.

This chain joins TRBV7-8 and TRBJ2-7; TRBD1 or TRBD2 may be the D gene (6 bases each). Germline CDR1 and CDR2: SGHVS and FQNEAQ. This CDR3 has 14 amino acids. CDR3 bases: TGTGCCAGCAGCTTACGTCCGGGGGCCTACGATCAGTACGTC. It specifies CASSLRPGAYDQYV.